The 20 T cell receptor beta chains given below trace back to one sample, sequenced in a study of blood T cell repertoires in COVID-19. Generated by immunoSEQ multiplex PCR, the TCRdb table keeps only in-frame clones and is missing some. Altogether hundreds of thousands of clones are present, around 89% being singletons, with the ten largest covering 1% to 1.3%. Sequencing input: PBMCs or T cells enriched from blood (not recorded which). The receptors come from a young man who had recovered from COVID-19.

This sequence joins TRBV7-2 and TRBJ2-1; 12 positions agree with TRBD2. Germline assignment: CDR1 SGHTA and CDR2 FQGNSA. This CDR3 has 18 amino acids. V gave up 1 base and J gave up 9 bases; unmatched junction bases: 13. In nucleotides, the CDR3 is TGTGCCAGCAGCTTAGTAGCTTTGACTAGCGGGAGTTTGACTGAGCAGTTCTTC. Its protein product is CASSLVALTSGSLTEQFF.

The chain has TRBV4-2 and TRBJ2-7; TRBD2 agrees at 7 bases. Germline values: CDR1 LGHNA, CDR2 YNFKEQ. The CDR3 is 16 amino acids. J gave up 4 bases and V 4 bases, and 13 bases lay outside the gene matches. In DNA, the CDR3 is TGTGCCAGCAGCCGAGGGCTTCTAGCGGCTACTTACGAGCAGTACTTC. It codes for CASSRGLLAATYEQYF.

The chain uses TRBV7-3 and TRBJ2-1, with a possible D match to TRBD2 (6 bases). Trimming took off 6 bases at V and 5 bases at J, with 14 bases between the two ends. Germline assignment: CDR1 SGHTA and CDR2 FQGTGA. This CDR3 region has 14 residues. CDR3 region: CASSKGLLNNEQFF. The DNA for the CDR3 is TGTGCCAGCAGTAAGGGACTCCTCAACAATGAGCAGTTCTTC.

The chain uses TRBV19 and TRBJ2-5, with a possible D match to TRBD2 (5 bases). Trimming stripped 6 bases from V and 6 bases from J, with 14 bases between. Germline values: CDR1 LNHDA, CDR2 SQIVND (reference sequence). CDR3 length equals 13 residues. CDR3 residues: CASSQSSMKTQYF. CDR3 bases: TGTGCCAGTAGCCAGTCTAGCATGAAGACCCAGTACTTC.

V is TRBV11-2 and J is TRBJ2-5; 8 nucleotides match TRBD2. The V gene's germline CDR1 is SGHAT and CDR2 FQNNGV. V was clipped by 5 bases and J by 0 bases; unmatched bases: 11. The CDR3 contains 17 residues. The CDR3 DNA sequence: TGTGCCAGCAGCCCCGCCGAAACTAGCGGTTACCAAGAGACCCAGTACTTC. Amino acid sequence: CASSPAETSGYQETQYF.

This chain's CDR3 is CAGNGGSYNEQFF. Here the CDR3 DNA reads TGTGCCGGCAATGGAGGGAGCTACAATGAGCAGTTCTTC. J is TRBJ2-1 and V is TRBV6-5; TRBD2 is a possible D gene (6 bases). V gave up 11 bases and J gave up 3 bases, with 14 bases separating them. Germline V gene data show CDR1 as MNHEY and CDR2 as SVGAGI. The CDR3 runs 13 residues.

A few counts support this clone. The chain has TRBV12-5 and TRBJ1-5, with D maybe TRBD1 (6 bases). The CDR3 has 13 amino acids. Trimming removed 7 bases from V and 4 bases from J, with 11 bases in between. From germline, CDR1 is LGHNT and CDR2 FRNRAP. CDR3 loop: CASAWGRNQPQHF. The CDR3 DNA reads TGTGCTAGTGCTTGGGGGCGTAATCAGCCCCAGCATTTT.

V usage is TRBV5-6 and J usage is TRBJ2-1, with 14 positions matching TRBD2. V trimming: 3 bases; J trimming: 3 bases; junction bases outside the gene matches: 8. Germline CDR1 and CDR2: SGHDT and YYEEEE. The CDR3 totals 18 residues. DNA of the CDR3: TGTGCCAGCAGCTCGACAGGACTAGCGGGAGGAGACTACAATGAGCAGTTCTTC. It encodes CASSSTGLAGGDYNEQFF.

This chain uses TRBV28 with TRBJ1-1, with D tentatively TRBD1 (5 bases). The CDR3 has 11 amino acids. V shed 4 bases and J shed 6 bases, with 6 bases lying between them. Germline-derived CDR1 and CDR2 are MDHEN and SYDVKM. The DNA of the CDR3 is TGTGCCAGCAGTTGGGGCTCTGAAGCTTTCTTT. Translating it yields CASSWGSEAFF. The full variable domain, in which reference TRBV28 and TRBJ1-1 provide the parts outside the CDR3, is DVKVTQSSRYLVKRTGEKVFLECVQDMDHENMFWYRQDPGLGLRLIYFSYDVKMKEKGDIPEGYSVSREKKERFSLILESASTNQTSMYLCASSWGSEAFFGQGTRLTVV.

This rearrangement joins TRBV5-1 to TRBJ2-2, with a possible D match to TRBD1 (5 bases). The V end was cut by 4 bases, the J end by 1 base, with 8 bases between. Per germline, CDR1 SGHRS and CDR2 YFSETQ. The CDR3 extends over 14 amino acids. The CDR3 DNA reads TGCGCCAGCAGCGAGACAGTGAACACCGGGGAGCTGTTTTTT. As protein: CASSETVNTGELFF.

The chain links TRBV5-5 to TRBJ1-5; D possibly corresponds to TRBD1 (6 bases). Trimming left V 0 bases short and J 2 bases short, with 12 bases between. From germline, CDR1 is SGHKS and CDR2 YYEKEE (reference sequence). The CDR3 consists of 16 residues. This chain's CDR3 is CASSLGDTTGNQPQHF. In DNA, the CDR3 is TGTGCCAGCAGCTTGGGGGACACGACCGGCAATCAGCCCCAGCATTTT.

The genes are TRBV5-3 and TRBJ2-7; TRBD1 matches at 7 bases. TRBV5-3 belongs to the ORF category, with a function that is uncertain. The CDR3 spans 14 residues. J gave up 3 bases and V 5 bases, and 8 bases lay outside the gene matches. The CDR3 region is CARSSHRQGYEQYF. The CDR3 DNA is TGTGCCAGAAGTTCTCATCGACAGGGCTACGAGCAGTACTTC.

V usage is TRBV7-9 and J usage is TRBJ2-3; 9 positions agree with TRBD1. This CDR3 is built from 16 residues. The J segment lost 3 bases and the V segment lost 4 bases, leaving 8 bases of the junction unmatched. Germline V lookup: CDR1 SEHNR, CDR2 FQNEAQ (reference sequence). CDR3 protein: CASSSWPGTGTDTQYF. For the CDR3, the DNA is TGTGCCAGCAGCTCCTGGCCCGGGACAGGGACAGATACGCAGTATTTT.

This clone was counted once. This chain connects TRBV7-8 to TRBJ2-7; 7 bases align to TRBD1. The CDR3 runs 15 residues. The V gene's germline CDR1 is SGHVS and CDR2 FQNEAQ. J was trimmed by 6 bases and V by 1 base; bases with no gene match: 9. The CDR3: CASSLVLTGIGEQYF. As DNA, the CDR3 is TGTGCCAGCAGCTTAGTGTTGACAGGGATTGGCGAGCAGTACTTC.

A few counts support this clone. CDR3 residues: CASSSASKGQASSYEQYF. The CDR3 nucleotides are TGTGCCAGTAGTAGCGCCTCCAAGGGACAGGCAAGCTCCTACGAGCAGTACTTC. This rearrangement joins TRBV19 to TRBJ2-7; the match to TRBD1 covers 8 bases. Looked up from germline, CDR1 is LNHDA and CDR2 is SQIVND (reference sequence). CDR3 size: 18 residues. J was trimmed by 0 bases and V by 4 bases; bases with no gene match: 14.

V is TRBV14 and J is TRBJ2-7; 9 bases are shared with TRBD2. Per the germline V gene, CDR1 is SGHDN and CDR2 is FVKESK. Trimming removed 3 bases from V and 0 bases from J; junction bases left unmatched: 3. The CDR3 is 15 residues long. The CDR3 spells CASSHPSGNSYEQYF. CDR3 DNA: TGTGCCAGCAGCCACCCTAGCGGGAACTCCTACGAGCAGTACTTC.

The V call is TRBV18, the J call TRBJ2-1; the match to TRBD1 covers 7 bases. V lost 3 bases, J lost 8 bases, and 7 bases stayed unmatched. The germline V gene encodes CDR1 KGHSH and CDR2 LQKENI. This CDR3 comprises 14 residues. CDR3: CASSPFDRDHEQFF. The CDR3 bases are TGTGCCAGCTCACCCTTTGACAGGGACCATGAGCAGTTCTTC.

The chain couples TRBV27 to TRBJ2-7; 11 nucleotides align to TRBD2. CDR1 is MNHEY and CDR2 is SMNVEV in the germline V gene (reference sequence). This CDR3 region has 16 residues. Germline trimming cut 3 bases from V and 2 bases from J; bases unmatched to any gene: 6. CDR3 nucleotides: TGTGCCAGCAGTTTCCGACTAGCGGGAAATACCTACGAGCAGTACTTC. This sequence encodes CASSFRLAGNTYEQYF.

The V call is TRBV7-9, the J call TRBJ2-7; TRBD1 agrees at 9 bases. This CDR3 region has 16 residues. Germline V gene sequence: CDR1 SEHNR, CDR2 FQNEAQ (reference sequence). V dropped 0 bases and J dropped 4; count of bases not matched to a gene: 7. The CDR3 protein is CASSLAFGQGTYEQYF. CDR3 DNA: TGTGCCAGCAGCTTAGCGTTTGGACAGGGGACGTACGAGCAGTACTTC.

The chain uses TRBV28 and TRBJ1-1; the match to TRBD1 covers 8 bases. CDR3 length: 15 residues. Germline V gene data show CDR1 as MDHEN and CDR2 as SYDVKM. The V segment lost 6 bases and the J segment 1 base; nucleotides outside the gene matches: 7. CDR3 DNA sequence: TGTGCCAGCAGGGGGACAGGTGAACCGAACACTGAAGCTTTCTTT. Its translation is CASRGTGEPNTEAFF.